The 32 T cell receptor beta chains given below trace back to one sample, sequenced in a study of blood T cell repertoires in COVID-19. Profiled with immunoSEQ multiplex PCR; TCRdb holds only in-frame clones, not every one. The sample lists fewer than 200,000 clones, around 85% seen once, with approximately 9.4% in the top ten. Sequencing input: peripheral blood. Receptors originate from a woman over 75 with acute or convalescent COVID-19.

V and J are TRBV4-1 and TRBJ1-5; D gene unclear. Trimming took 4 bases from V and 4 from J, leaving 14 bases between them. Germline V lookup: CDR1 MGHRA, CDR2 YSYEKL. The CDR3 loop spans 15 amino acids. CDR3 region: CASSLKLDGNQPQHF. Here the CDR3 DNA reads TGCGCCAGCAGCCTAAAACTAGACGGGAATCAGCCCCAGCATTTT.

The V gene is TRBV19, the J gene TRBJ1-1; the match to TRBD1 covers 8 bases. The CDR3 length is 16 residues. After removal of 6 bases from V and 3 bases from J, the junction contained 12 bases not matched to a gene. Germline V gene data show CDR1 as LNHDA and CDR2 as SQIVND (reference sequence). In DNA, the CDR3 is TGTGCCAGTAGGGACAGGGCATTTCTCACACACACTGAAGCTTTCTTT. It yields the protein CASRDRAFLTHTEAFF.

The J gene is TRBJ1-2, the V gene TRBV30; D might be TRBD1 (5 bases). Germline CDR1 and CDR2: GTSNPN and SVGIG (reference sequence). The V end lost 4 bases, the J end lost 4 bases, and 13 bases lay between the germline ends. The CDR3 contains 13 residues. This chain's CDR3 is CAWKFAGGYGYTF. The CDR3 DNA reads as TGTGCCTGGAAATTTGCGGGGGGCTATGGCTACACCTTC.

V gene TRBV13 combines with J gene TRBJ2-7; 9 nucleotides agree with TRBD2. V lost 5 bases, J lost 7 bases, and 15 bases stayed unmatched. The CDR3 length is 16 residues. Looked up from germline, CDR1 is PRHDT and CDR2 is FYEKMQ (reference sequence). The CDR3 nucleotides are TGTGCCAGCAGCCCAGTTTCGGCGGGAGGGCCGGAGGAGCAGTACTTC. Its protein product is CASSPVSAGGPEEQYF.

The chain links TRBV7-3 to TRBJ2-1; 9 nucleotides align to TRBD2. The CDR3 runs 16 residues. The V segment lost 5 bases and the J segment 4 bases; nucleotides outside the gene matches: 9. Germline V gene sequence: CDR1 SGHTA, CDR2 FQGTGA. CDR3 in amino acids: CASSVLAGVDYNEQFF. Here the CDR3 DNA reads TGTGCCAGCAGCGTATTAGCGGGAGTCGATTACAATGAGCAGTTCTTC.

This chain joins TRBV11-2 and TRBJ2-3; no definite D call. Germline V gives CDR1 SGHAT, CDR2 FQNNGV. This CDR3 region has 13 residues. With 4 bases removed from V and 0 bases from J, the gap between germline ends came to 5 bases. This CDR3 is CASSWASTDTQYF. As DNA, the CDR3 is TGTGCCAGCAGCTGGGCCAGCACAGATACGCAGTATTTT.

CDR3 amino acids: CAVRTGHWEYTGELFF. DNA of the CDR3: TGTGCCGTGAGGACAGGGCATTGGGAGTACACCGGGGAGCTGTTTTTT. This sequence joins TRBV19 and TRBJ2-2, with 8 bases that match TRBD1. Looked up from germline, CDR1 is LNHDA and CDR2 is SQIVND (reference sequence). This CDR3 is built from 16 residues. Trimming removed 11 bases from V and 3 bases from J; junction bases left unmatched: 14.

The rearrangement uses TRBV19 and TRBJ2-4, with a weak D call TRBD2 (6 bases). Germline CDR1 reads LNHDA; CDR2 reads SQIVND (reference sequence). V was clipped by 3 bases and J by 1 base, with 10 bases between them. The CDR3 consists of 15 residues. CDR3 sequence (DNA): TGTGCCAGTAGTATCGGAGGGAGGGCCAAAAACATTCAGTACTTC. Its protein is CASSIGGRAKNIQYF.

The chain is built from TRBV6-6 and TRBJ2-3; TRBD2 matches at 12 bases. Germline V gives CDR1 MNHNY, CDR2 SVGAGI (reference sequence). The CDR3 is made up of 15 amino acids. Trimming cost V 6 bases and J 6 bases; bases outside gene matches: 7. The CDR3 sequence is CASRSSGGAADTQYF. DNA of the CDR3: TGTGCCAGCAGGTCTAGCGGGGGGGCGGCCGATACGCAGTATTTT.

The chain links TRBV9 to TRBJ2-5; TRBD2 matches at 10 bases. CDR3 length: 15 amino acids. V lost 4 bases to trimming and J lost 2 bases; unmatched junction nucleotides: 5. The V gene's germline CDR1 is SGDLS and CDR2 YYNGEE. The CDR3 region is CASSPGTSVQETQYF. For the CDR3, the DNA is TGTGCCAGCAGCCCAGGGACTAGCGTACAAGAGACCCAGTACTTC.

The V gene is TRBV5-1, the J gene TRBJ1-3; possible D gene TRBD1, 6 bases. This CDR3 has 15 residues. The germline V gene encodes CDR1 SGHRS and CDR2 YFSETQ. Trimming cost V 4 bases and J 4 bases, with 15 bases left between them. The CDR3 reads CASSLLTGWGNTIYF. CDR3 coding DNA: TGCGCCAGCAGCCTACTTACAGGGTGGGGAAACACCATATATTTT.

The chain links TRBV9 to TRBJ2-3; perhaps TRBD2 as D (7 bases). The CDR3 loop spans 17 amino acids. V lost 4 bases and J lost 1, with 19 bases in between. Germline assignment: CDR1 SGDLS and CDR2 YYNGEE. In DNA, the CDR3 is TGTGCCAGCAGCCCCCGACCAGGGAGGGGGGGCACAGATACGCAGTATTTT. Its translation is CASSPRPGRGGTDTQYF.

The rearrangement links TRBV6-1 to TRBJ1-1; D possibly corresponds to TRBD1 (6 bases). Trimming took 4 bases from V and 2 from J, leaving 17 bases between them. Germline CDR1 and CDR2: MNHNS and SASEGT. There are 16 residues in the CDR3. CDR3 DNA sequence: TGTGCCAGCAGTGTCGCGGGGGCCGCGCCAAACACTGAAGCTTTCTTT. Translated, it gives CASSVAGAAPNTEAFF.

The genes are TRBV19 and TRBJ1-5; 7 bases match TRBD1. V lost 4 bases to trimming and J lost 6 bases; unmatched junction nucleotides: 6. Germline CDR1 LNHDA, CDR2 SQIVND (reference sequence). This CDR3 is built from 14 residues. The CDR3 reads CASSTRQGGQPQHF. CDR3 nucleotides: TGTGCCAGTAGTACCCGGCAGGGGGGTCAGCCCCAGCATTTT.

The chain couples TRBV9 to TRBJ2-2; D perhaps matches TRBD2 (5 bases). With 0 bases removed from V and 5 bases from J, the gap between germline ends came to 5 bases. CDR1 and CDR2 (germline): SGDLS, YYNGEE. CDR3 length: 13 residues. In nucleotides, the CDR3 is TGTGCCAGCAGCGTAGCGGGGACCGGGGAGCTGTTTTTT. Protein product: CASSVAGTGELFF.

This chain links TRBV9 with TRBJ1-4, with D unclear. From germline, CDR1 is SGDLS and CDR2 YYNGEE. The CDR3 contains 14 residues. Trimming shortened V by 0 bases and J by 7 bases, and 10 bases separated the two germline ends. CDR3 protein: CASSVGQAGEKLFF. In DNA, the CDR3 is TGTGCCAGCAGCGTAGGGCAGGCGGGTGAAAAACTGTTTTTT.

The chain employs TRBV7-7 and TRBJ2-5, with a weak D call TRBD1 (6 bases). Trimming stripped 5 bases from V and 4 bases from J, with 17 bases between. The CDR3 has 15 amino acids. CDR1 is SSHAT and CDR2 is FNYEAQ in the germline V gene (reference sequence). In DNA form, the CDR3 reads TGTGCCAGCAGCCAGGACTCGCAAGGGGGAGAGACCCAGTACTTC. This translates into CASSQDSQGGETQYF.

The chain carries TRBV6-5 and TRBJ1-3; D uncertain. Trimming took 6 bases from V and 4 from J, leaving 10 bases between them. The germline V gene has CDR1 MNHEY and CDR2 SVGAGI. This CDR3 comprises 13 residues. DNA of the CDR3: TGTGCCAGCAGCCCCGCCGGGGGAAACACCATATATTTT. It yields the protein CASSPAGGNTIYF.

CDR3 nucleotide sequence: TGTGCCAGCAGCTTAGGCCCGGCGGGAGGACTATACGAGCAGTACTTC. It is translated as CASSLGPAGGLYEQYF. The chain links TRBV7-9 to TRBJ2-7, with 8 bases lining up with TRBD2. The CDR3 spans 16 residues. Trimming at V came to 1 base and at J to 4 bases, leaving 9 bases not matched to a gene. The germline V gene has CDR1 SEHNR and CDR2 FQNEAQ (reference sequence).

This clone was picked up one time. The chain uses TRBV6-5 and TRBJ1-1; possibly TRBD1 for D (6 bases). CDR3 length equals 15 residues. The germline gives CDR1 MNHEY, CDR2 SVGAGI. V dropped 6 bases and J dropped 3 bases, with 17 bases sitting between them. CDR3 protein: CASSRLRTDHTEAFF. CDR3 coding DNA: TGTGCCAGCAGCCGACTCCGGACAGACCACACTGAAGCTTTCTTT.

CDR3 loop: CASSGGGGEQYF. In DNA form, the CDR3 reads TGTGCCAGCAGCGGAGGGGGCGGCGAGCAGTACTTC. The rearrangement joins TRBV2 to TRBJ2-7, with a possible D match to TRBD1 (7 bases). Germline CDR1 and CDR2: SNHLY and FYNNEI. The CDR3 covers 12 residues. Trimming cost V 6 bases and J 6 bases, with 12 bases left between them.

This clone was detected a few times. The rearrangement links TRBV19 to TRBJ2-7; 8 nucleotides align to TRBD1. The V segment lost 4 bases and the J segment 6 bases; nucleotides outside the gene matches: 11. Looked up from germline, CDR1 is LNHDA and CDR2 is SQIVND (reference sequence). The CDR3 totals 15 residues. CDR3 DNA sequence: TGTGCCAGTAGTACGGACAGGGCAACCCTCGGCGAGCAGTACTTC. Translating gives CASSTDRATLGEQYF.

This rearrangement joins TRBV19 to TRBJ2-1, with TRBD1 as a possible D gene (6 bases). This CDR3 has 11 residues. In germline, CDR1 is LNHDA, CDR2 SQIVND (reference sequence). The germline V and J ends were trimmed by 4 bases and 9 bases, with 7 bases remaining between them. CDR3 sequence: CASSNRVEQFF. CDR3 bases: TGTGCCAGTAGTAACAGGGTTGAGCAGTTCTTC.

In this sample, this clone turned up once. The rearrangement uses TRBV5-1 and TRBJ2-3; 14 bases agree with TRBD2. J was trimmed by 6 bases and V by 4 bases; bases with no gene match: 7. The germline CDR1 and CDR2 sequences are SGHRS and YFSETQ. This CDR3 contains 16 residues. This CDR3 is CASSPGLAGGQDTQYF. CDR3 DNA: TGCGCCAGCAGCCCAGGACTAGCGGGGGGCCAGGATACGCAGTATTTT.

This chain joins TRBV7-9 and TRBJ1-1; no firm D call. The CDR3 runs 14 residues. Trimming shortened V by 5 bases and J by 2 bases, and 12 bases separated the two germline ends. Germline CDR1 and CDR2: SEHNR and FQNEAQ (reference sequence). The CDR3 loop reads CASSRGSSNTEAFF. CDR3 sequence (DNA): TGTGCCAGCAGCCGGGGATCGTCCAACACTGAAGCTTTCTTT. Filled out from reference TRBV7-9 and TRBJ1-1, the complete variable domain reads DTGVSQNPRHKITKRGQNVTFRCDPISEHNRLYWYRQTLGQGPEFLTYFQNEAQLEKSRLLSDRFSAERPKGSFSTLEIQRTEQGDSAMYLCASSRGSSNTEAFFGQGTRLTVV.

The chain combines TRBV7-8 with TRBJ1-5; D call uncertain. Trimming left V 5 bases short and J 3 bases short, with 5 bases between. The CDR3 loop spans 12 amino acids. Germline V gene sequence: CDR1 SGHVS, CDR2 FQNEAQ. CDR3 sequence reads: CASSPHNQPQHF. The CDR3, as DNA: TGTGCCAGCAGCCCACACAATCAGCCCCAGCATTTT.

The chain joins TRBV7-9 to TRBJ2-1; tentative D call: TRBD1 (6 bases). The CDR3 totals 15 residues. Germline V CDR1 and CDR2: SEHNR, FQNEAQ (reference sequence). The germline V and J ends were trimmed by 4 bases and 3 bases, with 13 bases remaining between them. CDR3 in amino acids: CASSSYRELYNEQFF. In DNA, the CDR3 is TGTGCCAGCAGCTCTTACAGGGAACTCTACAATGAGCAGTTCTTC. Complete variable domain (other parts from reference TRBV7-9 and TRBJ2-1): DTGVSQNPRHKITKRGQNVTFRCDPISEHNRLYWYRQTLGQGPEFLTYFQNEAQLEKSRLLSDRFSAERPKGSFSTLEIQRTEQGDSAMYLCASSSYRELYNEQFFGPGTRLTVL.

The CDR3 protein is CASSLGGGQGGSQPQHF. CDR3 sequence (DNA): TGCGCCAGCAGCTTGGGGGGTGGACAGGGAGGATCTCAGCCCCAGCATTTT. V gene TRBV5-1 combines with J gene TRBJ1-5, with 8 positions matching TRBD1. V shed 0 bases and J 6 bases; nucleotides not matched to a gene: 11. Germline-derived CDR1 and CDR2 are SGHRS and YFSETQ. This CDR3 is 17 amino acids long.

The rearrangement links TRBV7-9 to TRBJ2-3; D ambiguous. Germline V gene data show CDR1 as SEHNR and CDR2 as FQNEAQ (reference sequence). The germline V and J ends were trimmed by 5 bases and 4 bases, with 19 bases remaining between them. CDR3 length: 16 residues. For the CDR3, the DNA is TGTGCCAGCAGCCTCCTCCCCCAGCAACGGGCAGATACGCAGTATTTT. Translated: CASSLLPQQRADTQYF.

The rearrangement links TRBV5-1 to TRBJ1-6; D might be TRBD1 (5 bases). The CDR3 contains 15 residues. V was cut by 0 bases and J by 8 bases, with 12 bases left in between. Germline CDR1 and CDR2: SGHRS and YFSETQ. CDR3 nucleotide sequence: TGCGCCAGCAGCTTGGCGGGCAGGGCCTATTCACCCCTCCACTTT. This codes for CASSLAGRAYSPLHF.

The V and J genes are TRBV14 and TRBJ1-5; D is undetermined. The CDR3 runs 12 residues. Trimming pared 3 bases from V and 5 bases from J, leaving 5 bases between. CDR1 is SGHDN and CDR2 is FVKESK in the germline V gene. The CDR3 DNA is TGTGCCAGCAGCCAGGCCGATCAGCCCCAGCATTTT. Translation gives CASSQADQPQHF.

This chain links TRBV7-8 with TRBJ2-3; D perhaps matches TRBD1 (6 bases). The germline V and J ends were trimmed by 1 base and 1 base, with 12 bases remaining between them. The CDR3 has 16 residues. Looked up from germline, CDR1 is SGHVS and CDR2 is FQNEAQ. The DNA for the CDR3 is TGTGCCAGCAGCTTAGGGGCAGGGGTGGGCACAGATACGCAGTATTTT. This encodes CASSLGAGVGTDTQYF.